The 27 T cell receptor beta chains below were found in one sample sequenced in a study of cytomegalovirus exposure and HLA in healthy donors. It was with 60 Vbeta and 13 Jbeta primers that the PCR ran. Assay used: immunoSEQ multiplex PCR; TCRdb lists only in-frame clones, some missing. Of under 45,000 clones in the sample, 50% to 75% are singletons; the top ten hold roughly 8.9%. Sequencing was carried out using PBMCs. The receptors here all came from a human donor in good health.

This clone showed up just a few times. CDR3 region: CASPLTTGLADTQYF. The CDR3 nucleotides are TGTGCCAGCCCACTCACGACAGGGTTAGCAGATACGCAGTATTTT. The chain employs TRBV18 and TRBJ2-3, with 7 bases that match TRBD1. The CDR3 is 15 amino acids. Losses at the gene ends were 8 bases for V and 4 bases for J; bases not matched to a gene: 12. From germline, CDR1 is KGHSH and CDR2 LQKENI.

CDR3 coding DNA: TGCAGCGCAACTCTGAACACCGGGGAGCTGTTTTTT. Its protein product is CSATLNTGELFF. V is TRBV29-1 and J is TRBJ2-2; no clear D. CDR1 and CDR2 (germline): SQVTM, ANQGSEA. The CDR3 has 12 residues. Trimming removed 7 bases from V and 1 base from J, with 7 bases in between.

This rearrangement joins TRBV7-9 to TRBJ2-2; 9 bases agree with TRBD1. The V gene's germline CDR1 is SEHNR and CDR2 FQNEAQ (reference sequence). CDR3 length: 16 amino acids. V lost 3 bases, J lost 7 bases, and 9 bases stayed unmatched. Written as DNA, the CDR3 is TGTGCCAGCAGCTTGCACGGGACAGGGAAAGGCGGGGAGCTGTTTTTT. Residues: CASSLHGTGKGGELFF.

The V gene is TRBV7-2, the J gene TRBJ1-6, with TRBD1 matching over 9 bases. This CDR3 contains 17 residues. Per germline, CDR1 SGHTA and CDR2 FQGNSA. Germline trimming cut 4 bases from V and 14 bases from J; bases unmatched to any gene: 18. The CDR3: CASSSSRDRVELITLHF. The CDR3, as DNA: TGTGCCAGCAGCTCGTCCCGGGACAGGGTGGAGCTCATCACCCTCCACTTT.

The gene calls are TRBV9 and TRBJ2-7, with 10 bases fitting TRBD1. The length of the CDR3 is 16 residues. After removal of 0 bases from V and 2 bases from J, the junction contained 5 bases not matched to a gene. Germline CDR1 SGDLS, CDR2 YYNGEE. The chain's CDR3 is CASSVGGGTGAYEQYF. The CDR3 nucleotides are TGTGCCAGCAGCGTAGGGGGAGGGACAGGGGCCTACGAGCAGTACTTC.

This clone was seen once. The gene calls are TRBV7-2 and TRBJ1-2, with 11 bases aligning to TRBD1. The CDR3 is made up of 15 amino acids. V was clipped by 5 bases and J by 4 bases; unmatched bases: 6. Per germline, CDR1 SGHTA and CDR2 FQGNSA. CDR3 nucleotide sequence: TGTGCCAGCAGCCAAGGACAGGGGGCCACCTATGGCTACACCTTC. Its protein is CASSQGQGATYGYTF.

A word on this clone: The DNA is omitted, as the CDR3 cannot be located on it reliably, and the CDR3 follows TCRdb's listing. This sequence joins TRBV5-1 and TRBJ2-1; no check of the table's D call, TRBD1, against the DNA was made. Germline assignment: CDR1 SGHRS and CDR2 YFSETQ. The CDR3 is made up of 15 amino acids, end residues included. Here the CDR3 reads CASSTSGQGGDEQFF.

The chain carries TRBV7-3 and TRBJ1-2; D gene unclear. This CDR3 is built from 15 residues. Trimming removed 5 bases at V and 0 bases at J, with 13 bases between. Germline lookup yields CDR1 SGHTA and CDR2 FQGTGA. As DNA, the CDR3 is TGTGCCAGCAGCCGCTATCCTCGGGCTAACTATGGCTACACCTTC. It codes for CASSRYPRANYGYTF.

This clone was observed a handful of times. The chain's CDR3 is CASSSQGYEQYF. The DNA of the CDR3 is TGCGCCAGCAGCTCACAGGGGTACGAGCAGTACTTC. The chain joins TRBV5-1 to TRBJ2-7, with 7 bases identical to TRBD1. This CDR3 comprises 12 residues. Germline V gene data show CDR1 as SGHRS and CDR2 as YFSETQ. V gave up 3 bases and J gave up 4 bases; unmatched junction bases: 1.

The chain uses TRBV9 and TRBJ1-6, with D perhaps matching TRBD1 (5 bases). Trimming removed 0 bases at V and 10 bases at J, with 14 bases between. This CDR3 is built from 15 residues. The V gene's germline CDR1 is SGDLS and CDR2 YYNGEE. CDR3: CASSVGGGSGSPLHF. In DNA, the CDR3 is TGTGCCAGCAGCGTAGGGGGGGGATCAGGATCACCCCTCCACTTT. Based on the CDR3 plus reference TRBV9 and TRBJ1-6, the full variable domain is DSGVTQTPKHLITATGQRVTLRCSPRSGDLSVYWYQQSLDQGLQFLIQYYNGEERAKGNILERFSAQQFPDLHSELNLSSLELGDSALYFCASSVGGGSGSPLHFGNGTRLTVT.

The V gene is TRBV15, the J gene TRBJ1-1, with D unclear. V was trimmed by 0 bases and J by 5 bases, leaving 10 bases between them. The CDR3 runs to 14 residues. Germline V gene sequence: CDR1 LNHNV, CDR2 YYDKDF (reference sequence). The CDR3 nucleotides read TGTGCCACCAGCAGAGAGGTAACGGGGACTGAAGCTTTCTTT. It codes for CATSREVTGTEAFF.

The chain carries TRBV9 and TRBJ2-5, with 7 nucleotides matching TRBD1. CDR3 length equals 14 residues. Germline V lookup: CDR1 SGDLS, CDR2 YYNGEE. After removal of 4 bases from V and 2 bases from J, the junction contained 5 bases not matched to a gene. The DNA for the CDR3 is TGTGCCAGCAGCCCCGGACAGGTTCAAGAGACCCAGTACTTC. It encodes CASSPGQVQETQYF.

The chain's CDR3 is CASSVAWRAYGYTF. The CDR3 nucleotides read TGTGCCAGCAGTGTGGCCTGGAGGGCGTATGGCTACACCTTC. The V gene is TRBV6-1, the J gene TRBJ1-2, with D unresolved. Trimming removed 4 bases at V and 5 bases at J, with 14 bases between. The germline gives CDR1 MNHNS, CDR2 SASEGT. The CDR3 is made up of 14 amino acids.

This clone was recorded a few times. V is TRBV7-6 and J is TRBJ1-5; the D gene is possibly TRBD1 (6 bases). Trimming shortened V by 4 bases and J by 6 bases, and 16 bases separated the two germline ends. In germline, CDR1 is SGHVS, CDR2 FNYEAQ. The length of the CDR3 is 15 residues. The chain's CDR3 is CASSWGSGVRQPQHF. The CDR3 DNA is TGTGCCAGCAGCTGGGGGTCAGGGGTGCGTCAGCCCCAGCATTTT. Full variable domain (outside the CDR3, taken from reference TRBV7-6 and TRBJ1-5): GAGVSQSPRYKVTKRGQDVALRCDPISGHVSLYWYRQALGQGPEFLTYFNYEAQQDKSGLPNDRFSAERPEGSISTLTIQRTEQRDSAMYRCASSWGSGVRQPQHFGDGTRLSIL.

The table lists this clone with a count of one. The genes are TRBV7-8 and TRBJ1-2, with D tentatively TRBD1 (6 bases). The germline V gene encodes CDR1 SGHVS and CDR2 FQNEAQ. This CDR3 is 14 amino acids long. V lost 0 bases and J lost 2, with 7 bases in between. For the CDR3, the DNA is TGTGCCAGCAGCTTAGCGGACAGCAACTATGGCTACACCTTC. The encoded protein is CASSLADSNYGYTF.

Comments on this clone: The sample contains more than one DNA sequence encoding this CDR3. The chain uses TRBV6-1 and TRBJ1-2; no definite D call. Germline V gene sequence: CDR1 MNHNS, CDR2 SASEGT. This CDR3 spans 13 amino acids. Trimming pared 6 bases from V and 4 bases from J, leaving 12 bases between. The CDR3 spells CASRGGILYGYTF. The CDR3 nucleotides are TGTGCCAGCAGGGGCGGGATTCTCTATGGCTACACCTTC.

The CDR3 DNA follows: TGTGCCACCACCCCACTAGGGACAGGGGGCGCAACTAATGAAAAACTGTTTTTT. Its protein is CATTPLGTGGATNEKLFF. V gene TRBV13 combines with J gene TRBJ1-4; 12 bases fit TRBD1. V lost 10 bases to trimming and J lost 0 bases; unmatched junction nucleotides: 12. The CDR3 loop spans 18 amino acids. Germline-derived CDR1 and CDR2 are PRHDT and FYEKMQ (reference sequence). The variable domain in full, with the rest retrieved from reference TRBV13 and TRBJ1-4, is AAGVIQSPRHLIKEKRETATLKCYPIPRHDTVYWYQQGPGQDPQFLISFYEKMQSDKGSIPDRFSAQQFSDYHSELNMSSLELGDSALYFCATTPLGTGGATNEKLFFGSGTQLSVL.

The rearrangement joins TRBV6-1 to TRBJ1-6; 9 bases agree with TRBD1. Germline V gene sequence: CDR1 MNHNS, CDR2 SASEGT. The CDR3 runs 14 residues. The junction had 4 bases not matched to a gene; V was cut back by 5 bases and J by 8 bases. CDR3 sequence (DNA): TGTGCCAGCAGTACTACAGGGGGCGATTCACCCCTCCACTTT. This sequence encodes CASSTTGGDSPLHF.

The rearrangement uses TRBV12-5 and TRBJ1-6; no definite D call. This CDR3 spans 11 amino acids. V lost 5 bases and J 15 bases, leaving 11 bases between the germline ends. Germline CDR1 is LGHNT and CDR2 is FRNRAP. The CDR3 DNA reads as TGTGCTAGTGGTCCCGCCCCCTACCTCCACTTT. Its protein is CASGPAPYLHF.

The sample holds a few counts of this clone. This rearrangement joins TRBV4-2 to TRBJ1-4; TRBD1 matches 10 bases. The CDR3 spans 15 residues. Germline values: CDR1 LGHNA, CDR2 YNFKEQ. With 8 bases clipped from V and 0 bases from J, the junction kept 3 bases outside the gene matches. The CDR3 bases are TGTGCCAGCGGGGACAGGGGTTCAACTAATGAAAAACTGTTTTTT. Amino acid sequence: CASGDRGSTNEKLFF.

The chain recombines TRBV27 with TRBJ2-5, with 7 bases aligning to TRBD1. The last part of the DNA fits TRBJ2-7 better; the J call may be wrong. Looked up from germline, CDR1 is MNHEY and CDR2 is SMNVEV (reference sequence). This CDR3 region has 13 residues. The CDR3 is CASSYRGSYEQYF. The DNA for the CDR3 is TGTGCCAGCAGTTACAGGGGCTCCTACGAGCAGTACTTC.

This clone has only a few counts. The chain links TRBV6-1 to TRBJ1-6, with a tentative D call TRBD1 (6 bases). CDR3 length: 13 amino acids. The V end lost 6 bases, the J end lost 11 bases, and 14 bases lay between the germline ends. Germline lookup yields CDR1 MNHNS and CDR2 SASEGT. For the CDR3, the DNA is TGTGCCAGCAGCAGCAGGGGAAAGGCACCCCTCCACTTT. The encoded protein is CASSSRGKAPLHF.

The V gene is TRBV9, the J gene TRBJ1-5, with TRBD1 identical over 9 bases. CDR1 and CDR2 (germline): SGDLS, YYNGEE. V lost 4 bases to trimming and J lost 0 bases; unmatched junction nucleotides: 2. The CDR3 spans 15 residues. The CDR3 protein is CASSRTGASNQPQHF. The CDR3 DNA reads TGTGCCAGCAGCAGGACAGGGGCTAGCAATCAGCCCCAGCATTTT.

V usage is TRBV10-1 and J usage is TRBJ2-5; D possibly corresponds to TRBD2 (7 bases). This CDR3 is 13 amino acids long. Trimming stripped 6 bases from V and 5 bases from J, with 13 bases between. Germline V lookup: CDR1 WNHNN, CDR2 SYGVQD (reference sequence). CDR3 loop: CASSGGLGETQYF. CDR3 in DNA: TGCGCCAGCAGCGGGGGGCTGGGGGAGACCCAGTACTTC.

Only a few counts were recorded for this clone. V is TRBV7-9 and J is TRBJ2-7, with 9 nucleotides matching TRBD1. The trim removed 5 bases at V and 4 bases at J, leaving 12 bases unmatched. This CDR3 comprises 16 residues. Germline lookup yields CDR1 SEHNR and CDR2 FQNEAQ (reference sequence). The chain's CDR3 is CASSPFGGTGSYEQYF. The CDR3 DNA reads TGTGCCAGCAGCCCCTTTGGCGGGACAGGGTCGTACGAGCAGTACTTC.

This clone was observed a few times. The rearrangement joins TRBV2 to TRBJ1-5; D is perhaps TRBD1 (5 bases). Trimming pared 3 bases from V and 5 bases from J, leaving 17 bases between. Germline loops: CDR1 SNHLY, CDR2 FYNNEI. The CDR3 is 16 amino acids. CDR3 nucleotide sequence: TGTGCCAGCAGTGACTTTCCGACGGGGGAGGATCAGCCCCAGCATTTT. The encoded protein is CASSDFPTGEDQPQHF. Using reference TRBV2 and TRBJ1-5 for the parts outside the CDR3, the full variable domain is EPEVTQTPSHQVTQMGQEVILRCVPISNHLYFYWYRQILGQKVEFLVSFYNNEISEKSEIFDDQFSVERPDGSNFTLKIRSTKLEDSAMYFCASSDFPTGEDQPQHFGDGTRLSIL.

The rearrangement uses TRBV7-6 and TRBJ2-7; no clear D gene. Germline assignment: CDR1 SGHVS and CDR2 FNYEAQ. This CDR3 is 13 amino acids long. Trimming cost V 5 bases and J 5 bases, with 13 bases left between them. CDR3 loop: CASSTRAADEQYF. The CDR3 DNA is TGTGCCAGCAGCACGCGAGCCGCGGACGAGCAGTACTTC.